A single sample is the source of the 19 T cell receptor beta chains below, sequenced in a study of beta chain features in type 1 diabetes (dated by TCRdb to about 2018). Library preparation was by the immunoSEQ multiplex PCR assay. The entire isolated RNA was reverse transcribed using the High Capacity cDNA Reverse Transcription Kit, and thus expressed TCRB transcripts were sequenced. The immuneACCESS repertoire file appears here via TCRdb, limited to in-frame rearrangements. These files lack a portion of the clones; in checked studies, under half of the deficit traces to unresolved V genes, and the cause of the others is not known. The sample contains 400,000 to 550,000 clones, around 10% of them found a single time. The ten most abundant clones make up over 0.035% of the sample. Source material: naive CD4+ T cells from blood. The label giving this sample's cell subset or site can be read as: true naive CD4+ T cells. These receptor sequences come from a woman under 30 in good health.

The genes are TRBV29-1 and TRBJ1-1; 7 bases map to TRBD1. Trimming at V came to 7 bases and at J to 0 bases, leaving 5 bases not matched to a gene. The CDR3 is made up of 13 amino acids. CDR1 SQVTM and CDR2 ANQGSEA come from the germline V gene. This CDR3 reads CSASGQVNTEAFF. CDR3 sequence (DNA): TGCAGCGCCTCAGGACAGGTGAACACTGAAGCTTTCTTT.

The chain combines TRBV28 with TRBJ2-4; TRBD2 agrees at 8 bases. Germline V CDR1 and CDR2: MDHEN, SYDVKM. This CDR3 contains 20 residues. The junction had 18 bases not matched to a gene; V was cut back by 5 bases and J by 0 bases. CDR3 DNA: TGTGCCAGCAGTCCTAGTGGTAGCGGGACTAAGGATATAGCCAAAAACATTCAGTACTTC. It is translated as CASSPSGSGTKDIAKNIQYF.

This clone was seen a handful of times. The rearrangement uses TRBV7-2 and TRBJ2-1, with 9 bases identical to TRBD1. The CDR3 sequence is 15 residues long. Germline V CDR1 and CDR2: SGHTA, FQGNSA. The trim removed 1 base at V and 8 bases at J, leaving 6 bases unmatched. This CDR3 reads CASSLGWTGVDEQFF. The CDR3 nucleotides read TGTGCCAGCAGCTTAGGTTGGACAGGGGTAGATGAGCAGTTCTTC.

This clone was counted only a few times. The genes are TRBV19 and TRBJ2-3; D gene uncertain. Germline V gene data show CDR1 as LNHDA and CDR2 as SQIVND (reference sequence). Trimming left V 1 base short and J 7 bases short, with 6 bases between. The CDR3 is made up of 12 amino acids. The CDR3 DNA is TGTGCCAGTAGTATAGGTGCGAATACGCAGTATTTT. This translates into CASSIGANTQYF.

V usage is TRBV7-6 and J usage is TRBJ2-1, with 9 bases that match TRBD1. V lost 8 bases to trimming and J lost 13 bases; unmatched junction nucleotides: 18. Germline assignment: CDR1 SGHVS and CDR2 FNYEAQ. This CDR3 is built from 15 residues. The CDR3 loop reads CASRSLGTGKEEQFF. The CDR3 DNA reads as TGTGCCAGCCGCAGTCTTGGGACAGGGAAGGAGGAACAGTTCTTC.

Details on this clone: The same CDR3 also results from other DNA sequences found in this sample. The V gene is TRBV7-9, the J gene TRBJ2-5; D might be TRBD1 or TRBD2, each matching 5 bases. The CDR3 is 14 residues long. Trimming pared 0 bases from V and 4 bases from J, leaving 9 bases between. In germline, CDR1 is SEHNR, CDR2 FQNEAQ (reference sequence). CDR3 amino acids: CASSLAAGRETQYF. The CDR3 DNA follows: TGTGCCAGCAGCTTAGCGGCAGGGAGAGAGACCCAGTACTTC.

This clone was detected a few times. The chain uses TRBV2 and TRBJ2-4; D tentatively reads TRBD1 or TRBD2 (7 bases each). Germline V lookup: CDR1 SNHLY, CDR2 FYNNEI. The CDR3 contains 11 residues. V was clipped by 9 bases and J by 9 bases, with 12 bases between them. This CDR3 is CASQGEGIQYF. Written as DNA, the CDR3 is TGTGCCAGTCAGGGGGAGGGCATTCAGTACTTC. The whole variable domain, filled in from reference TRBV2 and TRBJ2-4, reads EPEVTQTPSHQVTQMGQEVILRCVPISNHLYFYWYRQILGQKVEFLVSFYNNEISEKSEIFDDQFSVERPDGSNFTLKIRSTKLEDSAMYFCASQGEGIQYFGAGTRLSVL.

The CDR3 DNA reads TGTGCCAGCAGTACTGTAGGAGGAGATACGCAGTATTTT. Translated, it gives CASSTVGGDTQYF. The rearrangement links TRBV6-5 to TRBJ2-3, with D possibly TRBD2 on 5 matching bases. CDR1 is MNHEY and CDR2 is SVGAGI in the germline V gene. V was shortened by 5 bases and J by 5 bases, with 11 bases between the two germline ends. The CDR3 loop spans 13 amino acids.

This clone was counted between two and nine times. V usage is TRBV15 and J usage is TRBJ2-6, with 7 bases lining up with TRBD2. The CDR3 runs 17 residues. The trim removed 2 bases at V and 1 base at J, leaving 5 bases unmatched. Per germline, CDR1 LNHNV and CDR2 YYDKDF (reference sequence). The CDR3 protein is CATSRWEGQSGANVLTF. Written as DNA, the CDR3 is TGTGCCACCAGCAGATGGGAGGGGCAATCTGGGGCCAACGTCCTGACTTTC.

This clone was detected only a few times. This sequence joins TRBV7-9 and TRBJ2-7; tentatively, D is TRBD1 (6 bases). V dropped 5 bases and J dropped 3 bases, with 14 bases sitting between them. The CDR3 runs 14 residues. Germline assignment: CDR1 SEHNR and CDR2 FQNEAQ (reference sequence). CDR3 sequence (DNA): TGTGCCAGCAGCAATACAGGGTTTGTCTACGAGCAGTACTTC. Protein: CASSNTGFVYEQYF. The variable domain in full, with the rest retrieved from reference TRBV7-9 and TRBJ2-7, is DTGVSQNPRHKITKRGQNVTFRCDPISEHNRLYWYRQTLGQGPEFLTYFQNEAQLEKSRLLSDRFSAERPKGSFSTLEIQRTEQGDSAMYLCASSNTGFVYEQYFGPGTRLTVT.

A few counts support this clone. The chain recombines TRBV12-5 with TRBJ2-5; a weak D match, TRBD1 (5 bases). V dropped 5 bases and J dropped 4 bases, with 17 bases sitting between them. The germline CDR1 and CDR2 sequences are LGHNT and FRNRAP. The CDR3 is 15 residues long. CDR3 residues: CASGIGARQGETQYF. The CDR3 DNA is TGTGCTAGTGGTATAGGGGCGCGGCAGGGAGAGACCCAGTACTTC.

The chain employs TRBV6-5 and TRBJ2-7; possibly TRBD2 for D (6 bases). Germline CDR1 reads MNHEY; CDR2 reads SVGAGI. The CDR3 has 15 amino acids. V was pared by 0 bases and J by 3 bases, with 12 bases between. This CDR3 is CASSYSSSVRYEQYF. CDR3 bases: TGTGCCAGCAGTTACTCCTCTAGCGTCCGCTACGAGCAGTACTTC.

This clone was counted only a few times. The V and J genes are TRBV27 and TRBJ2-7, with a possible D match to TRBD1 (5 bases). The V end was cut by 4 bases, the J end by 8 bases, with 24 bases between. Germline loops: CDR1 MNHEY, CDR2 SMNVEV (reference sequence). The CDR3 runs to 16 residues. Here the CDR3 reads CASSSTPQTAQRQQYV. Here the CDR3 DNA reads TGTGCCAGCAGTTCCACACCCCAGACAGCCCAACGACAGCAGTACGTC.

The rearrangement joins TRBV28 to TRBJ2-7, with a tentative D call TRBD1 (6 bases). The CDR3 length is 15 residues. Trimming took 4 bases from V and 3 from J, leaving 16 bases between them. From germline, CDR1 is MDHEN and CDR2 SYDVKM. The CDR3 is CASSSTQGKGYEQYV. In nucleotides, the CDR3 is TGTGCCAGCAGTTCCACCCAGGGGAAGGGCTACGAGCAGTACGTC.

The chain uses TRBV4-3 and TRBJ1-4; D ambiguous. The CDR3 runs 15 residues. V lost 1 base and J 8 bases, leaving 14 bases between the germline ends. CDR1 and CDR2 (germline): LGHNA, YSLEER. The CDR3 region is CASSQGVGLGEKLFF. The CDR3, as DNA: TGCGCCAGCAGCCAAGGAGTGGGTCTTGGCGAAAAACTGTTTTTT.

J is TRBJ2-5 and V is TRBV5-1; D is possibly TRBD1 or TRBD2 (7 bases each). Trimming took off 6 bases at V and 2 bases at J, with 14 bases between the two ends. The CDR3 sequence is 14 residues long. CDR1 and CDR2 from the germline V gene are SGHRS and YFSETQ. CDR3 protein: CASKSGTAQETQYF. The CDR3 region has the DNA TGCGCCAGCAAAAGCGGGACAGCGCAAGAGACCCAGTACTTC.

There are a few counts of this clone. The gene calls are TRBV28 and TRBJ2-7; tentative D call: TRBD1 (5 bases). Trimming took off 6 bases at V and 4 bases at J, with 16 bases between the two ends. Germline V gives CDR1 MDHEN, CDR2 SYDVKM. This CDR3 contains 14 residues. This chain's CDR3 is CASSPTGPGYEQYV. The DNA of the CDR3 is TGTGCCAGCAGCCCTACCGGCCCAGGGTACGAGCAGTACGTC.

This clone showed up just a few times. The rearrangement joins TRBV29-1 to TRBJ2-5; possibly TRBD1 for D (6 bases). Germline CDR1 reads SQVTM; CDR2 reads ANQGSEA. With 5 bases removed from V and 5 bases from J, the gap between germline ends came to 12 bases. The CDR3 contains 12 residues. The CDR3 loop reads CSVSQGAETQYF. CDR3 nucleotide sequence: TGCAGCGTTTCACAGGGTGCGGAGACCCAGTACTTC.

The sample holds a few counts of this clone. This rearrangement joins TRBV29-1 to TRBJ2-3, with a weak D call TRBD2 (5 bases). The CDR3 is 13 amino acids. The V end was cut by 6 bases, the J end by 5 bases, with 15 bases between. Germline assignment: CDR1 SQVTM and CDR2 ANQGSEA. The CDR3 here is CSVAHPGKDTQYF. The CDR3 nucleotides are TGCAGCGTCGCACATCCGGGGAAAGATACGCAGTATTTT.